One sample yielded the 5 T cell receptor beta chains listed below, sequenced in a study of glioma-infiltrating T cells after dendritic cell vaccination. This sample's time point: after dendritic cell vaccination, including at tumor progression/relapse. Sequencing used immunoSEQ multiplex PCR; TCRdb keeps in-frame clones, though not all of them. The sample holds tens of thousands of clones, about four fifths seen once. This sample comprised blood, obtained after dendritic cell vaccination. All receptors derive from a human donor with glioblastoma.

The chain carries TRBV19 and TRBJ1-2; 7 nucleotides align to TRBD1. The CDR3 extends over 13 amino acids. The germline V gene encodes CDR1 LNHDA and CDR2 SQIVND (reference sequence). The trim removed 2 bases at V and 7 bases at J, leaving 4 bases unmatched. As DNA, the CDR3 is TGTGCCAGTAGTATAACAGGGGCAGGTGGCTACACCTTC. Amino acids: CASSITGAGGYTF.

The rearrangement links TRBV10-2 to TRBJ1-5; D might be TRBD1 (6 bases). This CDR3 has 16 amino acids. Germline V gene data show CDR1 as WSHSY and CDR2 as SAAADI. Trimming stripped 3 bases from V and 4 bases from J, with 16 bases between. In nucleotides, the CDR3 is TGCGCCAGCAGTGATCCCTTGGGGGCCCCAAATCAGCCCCAGCATTTT. Translating it yields CASSDPLGAPNQPQHF.

The chain links TRBV5-5 to TRBJ2-7; D unclear. The V end was cut by 0 bases, the J end by 2 bases, with 12 bases between. The CDR3 sequence is 15 residues long. CDR1 and CDR2 from the germline V gene are SGHKS and YYEKEE (reference sequence). DNA of the CDR3: TGTGCCAGCAGCTTGGCGGCGGTACCTACCTACGAGCAGTACTTC. It specifies CASSLAAVPTYEQYF.

As to this clone: One junction end disagrees with the germline gene, perhaps due to a read error. This chain joins TRBV6-5 and TRBJ1-3; TRBD1 is a possible D gene (6 bases). The CDR3 totals 15 residues. Germline CDR1 is MNHEY and CDR2 is SVGAGI. CDR3 loop: CASSDSGDSGNTIYF. The CDR3, as DNA: TGTGCCAGCAGTGACTCAGGGGACTCTGGAAACACCATATATTTT.

The chain has TRBV19 and TRBJ1-1; no clear D gene. V lost 5 bases and J lost 3, with 10 bases in between. CDR3 size: 13 residues. The germline V gene has CDR1 LNHDA and CDR2 SQIVND (reference sequence). CDR3: CASSPVIDTEAFF. CDR3 DNA sequence: TGTGCCAGTAGTCCAGTGATCGACACTGAAGCTTTCTTT. The full variable domain, in which reference TRBV19 and TRBJ1-1 provide the parts outside the CDR3, is DGGITQSPKYLFRKEGQNVTLSCEQNLNHDAMYWYRQDPGQGLRLIYYSQIVNDFQKGDIAEGYSVSREKKESFPLTVTSAQKNPTAFYLCASSPVIDTEAFFGQGTRLTVV.